The clone carrying this T cell receptor beta chain was counted many times. The germline CDR1 and CDR2 sequences are SGHAT and FQNNGV. Trimming left V 4 bases short and J 4 bases short, with 10 bases between. The CDR3 spans 13 residues. The data were obtained in a study of spatial heterogeneity in lung cancer. As for the study in general: Detection consistently captured more beta-chain sequences than alpha-chain sequences. As counted in raw reads, each unique TCR and UMI combination appeared more than ten times on average.

As to time point: sample taken at primary tumor resection. Whole RNA was taken from tumor, nontumor lung or frozen PBMC; it was then sequenced unsorted. TCR cDNA molecules each had a unique molecular identifier. Each CDR3 protein gets one entry after TCRdb re-called the 5' RACE reads with MiXCR. Of about 8,000 distinct CDR3 sequences in the sample, 9.7% were seen once. The receptor was isolated from a male donor with early-stage non-small cell lung cancer. The specimen comprised normal lung tissue next to the tumor, sampled at surgery. This rearrangement joins TRBV11-2 to TRBJ1-1; possible D gene TRBD1, 6 bases. CDR3 sequence: CASSSQQGTEAFF. In nucleotides, the CDR3 is TGTGCCAGCAGCTCCCAACAGGGCACTGAAGCTTTCTTT. Using reference TRBV11-2 and TRBJ1-1 for the parts outside the CDR3, the full variable domain is EAGVAQSPRYKIIEKRQSVAFWCNPISGHATLYWYQQILGQGPKLLIQFQNNGVVDDSQLPKDRFSAERLKGVDSTLKIQPAKLEDSAVYLCASSSQQGTEAFFGQGTRLTVV.